Given below is one T cell receptor beta chain in context. The data were taken from a study of blood T cell repertoires in COVID-19. Study-wide context: Samples representing acute and convalescent COVID-19 were sourced from the United States, Italy and Spain.

Per the germline V gene, CDR1 is LNHDA and CDR2 is SQIVND (reference sequence). The V and J ends lost 6 bases and 2 bases respectively, with 16 bases between them. CDR3 length: 16 amino acids. Sequenced by immunoSEQ multiplex PCR; TCRdb stores in-frame clones only, minus some. The sample shows 250,000 to 300,000 clones, over 65% of them seen only once. The specimen sequenced was peripheral blood. The chain is built from TRBV19 and TRBJ2-2; possibly TRBD1 for D (6 bases). The clonotype originates from a man aged 60-69 years who had recovered from COVID-19. CDR3 protein: CASSRPGQTNTGELFF. The DNA of the CDR3 is TGTGCCAGTAGCCGACCGGGACAAACTAACACCGGGGAGCTGTTTTTT.